This is a list of T cell receptor beta chains from one sample in a study of T cell responses to AZD1222 COVID-19 vaccine. Clones were read by immunoSEQ multiplex PCR, and TCRdb kept only the in-frame ones, dropping some. The sample includes 200,000 or so clones, approximately 93% of them seen just once. This sample comprised peripheral blood, obtained 28 days after the second AZD1222 dose. The receptors here all came from an adult who received the AZD1222 COVID-19 vaccine. CDR3s include the opening cysteine and the closing phenylalanine or tryptophan. The order of the fields is J gene, D gene, clone size, CDR3 length, V gene, CDR3 protein, CDR3 DNA. D genes are given only for firm matches. Size is omitted from some rows. Given values are once, few, many or a class for expanded clones.

J gene: TRBJ1-1; D gene: NA; clone size: NA; CDR3 length: 13; V gene: TRBV12-3/TRBV12-4; CDR3 protein: CASSLSQGTEAFF; CDR3 DNA: TGTGCCAGCAGTTTAAGTCAGGGGACTGAAGCTTTCTTT
J gene: TRBJ2-7; D gene: TRBD1; clone size: once; CDR3 length: 15; V gene: TRBV10-3; CDR3 protein: CAISEGTGYAYEQYF; CDR3 DNA: TGTGCCATCAGTGAAGGGACAGGGTACGCCTACGAGCAGTACTTC
J gene: TRBJ1-2; D gene: NA; clone size: NA; CDR3 length: 12; V gene: TRBV10-1; CDR3 protein: CASSDGPYGYTF; CDR3 DNA: TGCGCCAGCAGTGACGGGCCATATGGCTACACCTTC
J gene: TRBJ1-6; D gene: NA; clone size: NA; CDR3 length: 16; V gene: TRBV6-5; CDR3 protein: CASSYSGSSYNSPLHF; CDR3 DNA: TGTGCCAGCAGTTACTCAGGGAGCTCCTATAATTCACCCCTCCACTTT
J gene: TRBJ2-1; D gene: TRBD2; clone size: NA; CDR3 length: 18; V gene: TRBV19; CDR3 protein: CASRMTSGVLSSYNEQFF; CDR3 DNA: TGTGCCAGTAGGATGACTAGCGGGGTACTCAGCTCCTACAATGAGCAGTTCTTC
J gene: TRBJ2-4; D gene: NA; clone size: NA; CDR3 length: 16; V gene: TRBV7-9; CDR3 protein: CASSSSGASPKNIQYF; CDR3 DNA: TGTGCCAGCAGTTCAAGTGGGGCTAGCCCCAAAAACATTCAGTACTTC
J gene: TRBJ1-1; D gene: NA; clone size: NA; CDR3 length: 15; V gene: TRBV12-5; CDR3 protein: CASGLVLGGRTEAFF; CDR3 DNA: TGTGCTAGTGGTTTGGTACTGGGAGGTCGGACTGAAGCTTTCTTT
J gene: TRBJ1-2; D gene: NA; clone size: NA; CDR3 length: 13; V gene: TRBV6-1; CDR3 protein: CASSEGGLYGYTF; CDR3 DNA: TGTGCCAGCAGTGAGGGGGGGCTCTATGGCTACACCTTC
J gene: TRBJ1-5; D gene: TRBD1; clone size: NA; CDR3 length: 15; V gene: TRBV4-1; CDR3 protein: CASRPTGEGNQPQHF; CDR3 DNA: TGCGCCAGCAGACCCACAGGGGAGGGCAATCAGCCCCAGCATTTT
J gene: TRBJ1-1; D gene: TRBD1; clone size: NA; CDR3 length: 13; V gene: TRBV5-1; CDR3 protein: CASSGQGGTEAFF; CDR3 DNA: TGCGCCAGCAGCGGACAGGGTGGCACTGAAGCTTTCTTT
J gene: TRBJ1-2; D gene: NA; clone size: NA; CDR3 length: 16; V gene: TRBV7-8; CDR3 protein: CASSLGEARNNYGYTF; CDR3 DNA: TGTGCCAGCAGCTTAGGAGAGGCCAGAAATAACTATGGCTACACCTTC
J gene: TRBJ1-5; D gene: TRBD1; clone size: NA; CDR3 length: 15; V gene: TRBV25-1; CDR3 protein: CASSPRGKGAQPQHF; CDR3 DNA: TGTGCCAGCAGTCCAAGGGGTAAGGGGGCACAGCCCCAGCATTTT
J gene: TRBJ1-6; D gene: NA; clone size: NA; CDR3 length: 15; V gene: TRBV7-8; CDR3 protein: CASSLEQAINSPLHF; CDR3 DNA: TGTGCCAGCAGCTTGGAACAGGCGATCAATTCACCCCTCCACTTT
J gene: TRBJ1-4; D gene: NA; clone size: NA; CDR3 length: 13; V gene: TRBV15; CDR3 protein: CATSRREGEKLFF; CDR3 DNA: TGTGCCACCAGCAGGAGGGAAGGCGAAAAACTGTTTTTT
J gene: TRBJ1-2; D gene: NA; clone size: NA; CDR3 length: 13; V gene: TRBV24-1; CDR3 protein: CATSEGSQYGYTF; CDR3 DNA: TGTGCCACCAGTGAAGGATCCCAGTATGGCTACACCTTC
J gene: TRBJ1-4; D gene: NA; clone size: NA; CDR3 length: 14; V gene: TRBV21-1; CDR3 protein: CASSKAPRREKLFF; CDR3 DNA: TGTGCCAGCAGCAAAGCCCCACGCCGTGAAAAACTGTTTTTT
J gene: TRBJ1-1; D gene: TRBD1; clone size: NA; CDR3 length: 14; V gene: TRBV28; CDR3 protein: CASSSGQQNTEAFF; CDR3 DNA: TGTGCCAGCAGTTCGGGACAGCAAAACACTGAAGCTTTCTTT
J gene: TRBJ1-4; D gene: NA; clone size: NA; CDR3 length: 14; V gene: TRBV6-5; CDR3 protein: CASSYRGVNEKLFF; CDR3 DNA: TGTGCCAGCAGTTATAGGGGGGTTAATGAAAAACTGTTTTTT
J gene: TRBJ1-1; D gene: NA; clone size: once; CDR3 length: 14; V gene: TRBV5-1; CDR3 protein: CASSLEGVGTEAFF; CDR3 DNA: TGCGCCAGCAGCTTGGAGGGCGTGGGAACTGAAGCTTTCTTT
J gene: TRBJ1-1; D gene: NA; clone size: NA; CDR3 length: 14; V gene: TRBV2; CDR3 protein: CASSDGSMNTEAFF; CDR3 DNA: TGTGCCAGCAGTGACGGGAGCATGAACACTGAAGCTTTCTTT
J gene: TRBJ2-1; D gene: NA; clone size: NA; CDR3 length: 11; V gene: TRBV27; CDR3 protein: CATYSYNEQFF; CDR3 DNA: TGTGCCACGTACTCCTACAATGAGCAGTTCTTC
J gene: TRBJ1-1; D gene: NA; clone size: NA; CDR3 length: 14; V gene: TRBV19; CDR3 protein: CASSFRTGITEAFF; CDR3 DNA: TGTGCCAGTAGTTTCCGAACAGGGATAACTGAAGCTTTCTTT
J gene: TRBJ2-7; D gene: TRBD2; clone size: once; CDR3 length: 19; V gene: TRBV10-3; CDR3 protein: CAISEPGTSGGPFSYEQYF; CDR3 DNA: TGTGCCATCAGTGAGCCCGGGACTAGCGGGGGGCCGTTCTCCTACGAGCAGTACTTC
J gene: TRBJ1-1; D gene: NA; clone size: NA; CDR3 length: 14; V gene: TRBV5-4; CDR3 protein: CASSLDWRGTEAFF; CDR3 DNA: TGTGCCAGCAGCTTGGATTGGAGGGGAACTGAAGCTTTCTTT